Here is one TCR beta chain with its context. This sample is drawn from a study of blood T cells in healthy people across ages. Donors gave 8.5 to 10 milliliters of peripheral blood apiece. V was trimmed by 4 bases and J by 1 base, leaving 13 bases between them. The CDR3 sequence is 15 residues long. The germline V gene encodes CDR1 PRHDT and CDR2 FYEKMQ (reference sequence). Together with a sample-barcoded 5' primer, a J-beta primer mix was included in a second PCR lasting about 7 to 11 cycles. TCRdb re-called the 5' RACE reads through MiXCR, storing one row per CDR3 protein. The table includes roughly 1 million distinct CDR3 sequences, almost 25% detected once. The data were also submitted as part of a second study, on T cells of mothers and their children. That investigation notes: Both sample barcodes and 2-4 random nucleotides came from the M1S primer of the second PCR. Each child gave approximately 2.8 million TCR beta CDR3 reads (each mother, over 9.5 million).

The chain carries TRBV13 and TRBJ2-5; D perhaps matches TRBD1 (6 bases). The TCR sequence derives from a girl aged 2-10 years in good health. Sequenced input: blood. CDR3 coding DNA: TGTGCCAGCAGCTCCGCCCTGGACAGCCAAGAGACCCAGTACTTC. It encodes CASSSALDSQETQYF.